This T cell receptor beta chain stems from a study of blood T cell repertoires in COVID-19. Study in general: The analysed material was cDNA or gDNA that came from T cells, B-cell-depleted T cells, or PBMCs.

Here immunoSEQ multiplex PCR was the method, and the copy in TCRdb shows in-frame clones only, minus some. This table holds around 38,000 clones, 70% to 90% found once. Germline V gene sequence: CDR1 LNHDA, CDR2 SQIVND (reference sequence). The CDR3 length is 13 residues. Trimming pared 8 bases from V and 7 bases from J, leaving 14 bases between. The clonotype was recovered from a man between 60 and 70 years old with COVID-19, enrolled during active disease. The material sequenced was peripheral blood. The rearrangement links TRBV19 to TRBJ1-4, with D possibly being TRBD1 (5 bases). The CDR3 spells CASGGGPSEKLFF. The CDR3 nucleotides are TGTGCCAGTGGGGGGGGACCGTCTGAAAAACTGTTTTTT.